The 23 T cell receptor beta chains below come from one sample, sequenced in a study of shared clonotypes between healthy human individuals (dated by TCRdb to about 2020). The library was produced with the immunoSEQ multiplex PCR assay. The source is immuneACCESS, and TCRdb retained only in-frame sequences with V and J called. Part of the clones is not carried over; for the studies checked, unresolved V genes explain less than half of this, and the remainder is unexplained. The sample table contains roughly 2.2 million clones; only one count was recorded for around 90% of them. The ten top clones hold 0.3% to 0.4% of the sample. Sequencing used naive CD4+ T cells from PBMCs. The label giving this sample's cell subset or site can be read as: CD45RA+ positively selected. The origin of the receptors is a man in his late teens or twenties in good health. Some clones in this sample may be carry-over from other donors' samples.

The chain joins TRBV30 to TRBJ1-5; 7 nucleotides agree with TRBD1. Germline V gene lookup returns CDR1 GTSNPN and CDR2 SVGIG (reference sequence). The CDR3 sequence is 13 residues long. V lost 8 bases, J lost 3 bases, and 7 bases stayed unmatched. The CDR3 protein is CAGSTGSNQPQHF. CDR3 bases: TGTGCCGGCTCGACAGGGTCCAATCAGCCCCAGCATTTT. Full variable domain (remainder filled in from reference TRBV30 and TRBJ1-5): SQTIHQWPATLVQPVGSPLSLECTVEGTSNPNLYWYRQAAGRGLQLLFYSVGIGQISSEVPQNLSASRPQDRQFILSSKKLLLSDSGFYLCAGSTGSNQPQHFGDGTRLSIL.

The rearrangement uses TRBV4-1 and TRBJ2-4, with D possibly matching TRBD1 (5 bases). The CDR3 loop spans 17 amino acids. CDR1 is MGHRA, CDR2 YSYEKL, per germline. Between the trimmed V and J ends, which lost 5 bases and 0 bases, there was a span of 17 bases. The CDR3 DNA follows: TGCGCCAGCAGCGGTTCAGGGCTGTCTCTAGCCAAAAACATTCAGTACTTC. This encodes CASSGSGLSLAKNIQYF.

The V and J genes are TRBV7-6 and TRBJ2-7; 8 bases match TRBD2. This CDR3 has 18 amino acids. V was clipped by 1 base and J by 2 bases; unmatched bases: 13. CDR1 SGHVS and CDR2 FNYEAQ come from the germline V gene. DNA for the CDR3: TGTGCCAGCAGCTTAGTCTCCACGGGTAGCGGGGCTGCCTACGAGCAGTACTTC. It is translated as CASSLVSTGSGAAYEQYF.

Notes on this clone: This CDR3 is also generated by other DNA sequences in the sample. The genes are TRBV5-1 and TRBJ1-1, with TRBD1 matching 8 bases. J lost 1 base, V lost 5 bases, and 4 bases had no gene match. The CDR3 runs 14 residues. Germline lookup yields CDR1 SGHRS and CDR2 YFSETQ. Written as DNA, the CDR3 is TGCGCCAGCAGTCGAGGACAGGGGAACACTGAAGCTTTCTTT. It encodes CASSRGQGNTEAFF.

The CDR3 DNA is TGTGCCAGCAGTTTACAGGGATTTAGCAATCAGCCCCAGCATTTT. Amino acids: CASSLQGFSNQPQHF. The chain is built from TRBV27 and TRBJ1-5; tentative D call: TRBD1 (5 bases). Germline CDR1 is MNHEY and CDR2 is SMNVEV (reference sequence). Trimming left V 2 bases short and J 0 bases short, with 8 bases between. CDR3 length: 15 amino acids.

This chain uses TRBV4-3 with TRBJ2-1; D not certain. CDR1 LGHNA and CDR2 YSLEER come from the germline V gene. V was cut by 0 bases and J by 12 bases, with 21 bases left in between. The length of the CDR3 is 16 residues. The CDR3 DNA is TGCGCCAGCAGCCAAGATCCACAAGGCGAAGCCTGGGGGCAGTTCTTC. It yields the protein CASSQDPQGEAWGQFF.

J is TRBJ2-2 and V is TRBV5-1, with D perhaps being TRBD1 or TRBD2 (5 bases each). The germline V and J ends were trimmed by 3 bases and 4 bases, with 10 bases remaining between them. Looked up from germline, CDR1 is SGHRS and CDR2 is YFSETQ. CDR3 size: 14 residues. In DNA form, the CDR3 reads TGCGCCAGCAGCTGGGACGGTGGCACCGGGGAGCTGTTTTTT. Protein sequence: CASSWDGGTGELFF.

This chain links TRBV7-2 with TRBJ1-5; D not resolved. Germline loops: CDR1 SGHTA, CDR2 FQGNSA. V lost 2 bases and J 9 bases, leaving 14 bases between the germline ends. The length of the CDR3 is 14 residues. The CDR3 region is CASSLTIGPGPQHF. In DNA form, the CDR3 reads TGTGCCAGCAGCTTAACGATCGGTCCAGGGCCCCAGCATTTT.

This chain uses TRBV6-6 with TRBJ1-5; the D gene is possibly TRBD1 (5 bases). Germline CDR1 is MNHNY and CDR2 is SVGAGI (reference sequence). The CDR3 extends over 12 amino acids. Trimming cost V 2 bases and J 12 bases, with 11 bases left between them. In nucleotides, the CDR3 is TGTGCCAGCAGTTACGGTACAGGTCTCCAGCATTTT. This gives the protein CASSYGTGLQHF.

This rearrangement joins TRBV20-1 to TRBJ2-5; D may be TRBD2 (5 bases). Germline-derived CDR1 and CDR2 are DFQATT and SNEGSKA (reference sequence). The CDR3 consists of 11 residues. The germline V and J ends were trimmed by 7 bases and 6 bases, with 12 bases remaining between them. The CDR3 here is CSELAAKTQYF. CDR3 DNA sequence: TGCAGTGAGCTAGCCGCCAAGACCCAGTACTTC.

The chain has TRBV27 and TRBJ2-7; perhaps TRBD1 as D (5 bases). V was pared by 4 bases and J by 0 bases, with 10 bases between. CDR1 and CDR2 from the germline V gene are MNHEY and SMNVEV (reference sequence). The length of the CDR3 is 14 residues. The CDR3, as DNA: TGTGCCAGCAGTTATAGGGGAAACTCCTACGAGCAGTACTTC. Translation: CASSYRGNSYEQYF.

CDR3 sequence reads: CASSQVLLGGGTGELFF. The CDR3 DNA follows: TGCGCCAGCAGCCAAGTTCTTTTAGGAGGGGGAACCGGGGAGCTGTTTTTT. This chain uses TRBV5-1 with TRBJ2-2, with D perhaps matching TRBD1 or TRBD2 (6 bases each). Per the germline V gene, CDR1 is SGHRS and CDR2 is YFSETQ. The CDR3 runs 17 residues. V lost 4 bases and J 5 bases, leaving 21 bases between the germline ends.

The chain joins TRBV2 to TRBJ1-1; 7 nucleotides match TRBD1. Per germline, CDR1 SNHLY and CDR2 FYNNEI. V was pared by 6 bases and J by 1 base, with 8 bases of the junction left unmatched. The CDR3 runs 15 residues. The CDR3 bases are TGTGCCAGCAGCCCCAGGAGGACAGGGAACACTGAAGCTTTCTTT. This encodes CASSPRRTGNTEAFF.

This chain joins TRBV5-1 and TRBJ1-5; TRBD1 matches at 7 bases. The CDR3 covers 13 residues. Germline lookup yields CDR1 SGHRS and CDR2 YFSETQ. The V gene end was trimmed by 9 bases and the J gene end by 1 base; junction bases not matched to a gene: 4. CDR3: CATPGGSNQPQHF. The CDR3 DNA is TGCGCCACCCCAGGGGGGAGCAATCAGCCCCAGCATTTT.

A remark on this clone: The same CDR3 arises from other DNA sequences in this sample as well. The CDR3 is CASSQTGNYGYTF. Here the CDR3 DNA reads TGCGCCAGCAGCCAGACGGGTAACTATGGCTACACCTTC. V and J are TRBV4-1 and TRBJ1-2; D gene ambiguous. The V and J ends lost 3 bases and 1 base respectively, with 6 bases between them. Per germline, CDR1 MGHRA and CDR2 YSYEKL. The CDR3 sequence is 13 residues long.

The chain recombines TRBV5-1 with TRBJ2-7, with D maybe TRBD1 (5 bases). CDR3 size: 16 residues. CDR1 SGHRS and CDR2 YFSETQ come from the germline V gene. V was shortened by 5 bases and J by 2 bases, with 20 bases between the two germline ends. The CDR3, as DNA: TGCGCCAGCAGTCCTCCCCCGGGTAGGGGTCCCTACGAGCAGTACTTC. Its translation is CASSPPPGRGPYEQYF.

The V and J genes are TRBV4-1 and TRBJ2-5; 9 bases map to TRBD2. The CDR3 covers 15 residues. CDR1 MGHRA and CDR2 YSYEKL come from the germline V gene. V lost 4 bases and J lost 2; bases outside the gene matches: 5. DNA for the CDR3: TGCGCCAGCAGCCCCCGGACTAGCGCGCAAGAGACCCAGTACTTC. Amino acids: CASSPRTSAQETQYF.

A word on this clone: This sample includes further DNA sequences coding for the same CDR3. The chain joins TRBV5-1 to TRBJ2-5; a weak D match, TRBD1 (5 bases). V was clipped by 0 bases and J by 4 bases, with 7 bases between them. Per germline, CDR1 SGHRS and CDR2 YFSETQ. This CDR3 contains 13 residues. CDR3 bases: TGCGCCAGCAGCTTGGGGGGCGGAGAGACCCAGTACTTC. Its translation: CASSLGGGETQYF.

V usage is TRBV9 and J usage is TRBJ2-1; the match to TRBD2 covers 8 bases. The CDR3 loop spans 16 amino acids. CDR1 is SGDLS, CDR2 YYNGEE, per germline. J was trimmed by 5 bases and V by 1 base; bases with no gene match: 8. This chain's CDR3 is CASSVSGTRTNNEQFF. The CDR3 DNA is TGTGCCAGCAGCGTATCCGGGACTAGAACTAACAATGAGCAGTTCTTC.

The V and J genes are TRBV7-7 and TRBJ2-1, with 9 bases matching TRBD1. The CDR3 runs 15 residues. J was trimmed by 2 bases and V by 1 base; bases with no gene match: 0. Per germline, CDR1 SSHAT and CDR2 FNYEAQ (reference sequence). CDR3 in DNA: TGTGCCAGCAGCTTAGACAGGGGGCCCTACAATGAGCAGTTCTTC. Translation gives CASSLDRGPYNEQFF. Combining the CDR3 with reference TRBV7-7 and TRBJ2-1 gives the whole variable domain GAGVSQSPRYKVTKRGQDVTLRCDPISSHATLYWYQQALGQGPEFLTYFNYEAQPDKSGLPSDRFSAERPEGSISTLTIQRTEQRDSAMYRCASSLDRGPYNEQFFGPGTRLTVL.

The V and J genes are TRBV19 and TRBJ2-5; possibly TRBD1 or TRBD2 for D (6 bases each). CDR3 length: 13 amino acids. Trimming stripped 5 bases from V and 4 bases from J, with 11 bases between. The germline CDR1 and CDR2 sequences are LNHDA and SQIVND (reference sequence). The CDR3 DNA sequence: TGTGCCAGTAGTGGGGGGCCCAGAGAGACCCAGTACTTC. Its protein product is CASSGGPRETQYF.

This clone was found once. This chain uses TRBV5-4 with TRBJ2-7, with D perhaps given as TRBD1 or TRBD2 (6 bases each). Germline CDR1 reads SGHNT; CDR2 reads YYREEE (reference sequence). The CDR3 has 13 amino acids. V lost 3 bases and J lost 0, with 7 bases in between. CDR3 amino acids: CASSWGASYEQYF. DNA of the CDR3: TGTGCCAGCAGCTGGGGGGCCTCCTACGAGCAGTACTTC.

This chain uses TRBV27 with TRBJ2-7; D unclear. CDR3 length: 15 amino acids. Trimming took 3 bases from V and 0 from J, leaving 12 bases between them. Germline V gene sequence: CDR1 MNHEY, CDR2 SMNVEV (reference sequence). This CDR3 is CASSFTLGSSYEQYF. Here the CDR3 DNA reads TGTGCCAGCAGTTTTACCTTGGGATCCTCCTACGAGCAGTACTTC.